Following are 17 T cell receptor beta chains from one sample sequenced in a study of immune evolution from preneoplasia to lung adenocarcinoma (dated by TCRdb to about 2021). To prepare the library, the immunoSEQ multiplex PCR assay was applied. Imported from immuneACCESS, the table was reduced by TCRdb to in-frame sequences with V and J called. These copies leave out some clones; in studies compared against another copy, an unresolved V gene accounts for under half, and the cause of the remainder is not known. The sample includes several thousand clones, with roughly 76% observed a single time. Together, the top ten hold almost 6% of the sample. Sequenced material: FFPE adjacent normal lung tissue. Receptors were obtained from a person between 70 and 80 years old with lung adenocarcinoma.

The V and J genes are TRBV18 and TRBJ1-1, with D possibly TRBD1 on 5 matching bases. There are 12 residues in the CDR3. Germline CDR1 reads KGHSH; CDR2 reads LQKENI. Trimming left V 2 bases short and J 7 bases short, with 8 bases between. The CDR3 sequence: CASSPGTGEAFF. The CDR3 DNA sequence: TGTGCCAGCTCACCAGGGACGGGTGAAGCTTTCTTT.

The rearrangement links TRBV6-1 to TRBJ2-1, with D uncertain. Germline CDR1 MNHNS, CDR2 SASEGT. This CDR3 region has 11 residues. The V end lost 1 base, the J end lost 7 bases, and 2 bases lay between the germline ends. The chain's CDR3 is CASSEENEQFF. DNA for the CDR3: TGTGCCAGCAGTGAAGAAAATGAGCAGTTCTTC.

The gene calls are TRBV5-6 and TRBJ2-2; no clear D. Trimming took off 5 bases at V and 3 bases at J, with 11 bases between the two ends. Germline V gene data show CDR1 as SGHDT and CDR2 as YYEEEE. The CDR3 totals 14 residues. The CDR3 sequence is CASSFDGYTGELFF. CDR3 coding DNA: TGTGCCAGCAGTTTCGACGGATACACCGGGGAGCTGTTTTTT.

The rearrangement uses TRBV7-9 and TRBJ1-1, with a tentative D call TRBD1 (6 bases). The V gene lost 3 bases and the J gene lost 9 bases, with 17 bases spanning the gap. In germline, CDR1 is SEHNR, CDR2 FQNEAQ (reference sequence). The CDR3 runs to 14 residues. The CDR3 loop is CASSLGETGRKAFF. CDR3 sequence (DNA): TGTGCCAGCAGCTTGGGTGAGACAGGCCGAAAAGCTTTCTTT.

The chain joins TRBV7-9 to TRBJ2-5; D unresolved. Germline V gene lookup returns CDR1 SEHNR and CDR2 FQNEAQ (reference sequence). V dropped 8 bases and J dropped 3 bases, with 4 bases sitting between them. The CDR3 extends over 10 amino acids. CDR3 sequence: CASGEETQYF. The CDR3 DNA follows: TGTGCCAGCGGAGAAGAGACCCAGTACTTC.

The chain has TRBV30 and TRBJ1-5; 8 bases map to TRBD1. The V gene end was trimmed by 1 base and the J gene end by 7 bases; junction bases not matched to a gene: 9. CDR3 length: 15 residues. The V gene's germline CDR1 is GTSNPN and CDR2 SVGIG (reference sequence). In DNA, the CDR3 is TGTGCCTGGAGTGACCGGACAGGGAGGGAGCAGCCCCAGCATTTT. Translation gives CAWSDRTGREQPQHF.

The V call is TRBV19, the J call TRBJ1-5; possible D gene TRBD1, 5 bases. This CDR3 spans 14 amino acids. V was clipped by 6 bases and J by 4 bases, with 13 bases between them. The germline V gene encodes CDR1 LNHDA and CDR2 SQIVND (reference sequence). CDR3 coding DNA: TGTGCCAGTAGAATACAGGCGCTTAATCAGCCCCAGCATTTT. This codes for CASRIQALNQPQHF. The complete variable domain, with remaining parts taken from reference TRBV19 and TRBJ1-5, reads DGGITQSPKYLFRKEGQNVTLSCEQNLNHDAMYWYRQDPGQGLRLIYYSQIVNDFQKGDIAEGYSVSREKKESFPLTVTSAQKNPTAFYLCASRIQALNQPQHFGDGTRLSIL.

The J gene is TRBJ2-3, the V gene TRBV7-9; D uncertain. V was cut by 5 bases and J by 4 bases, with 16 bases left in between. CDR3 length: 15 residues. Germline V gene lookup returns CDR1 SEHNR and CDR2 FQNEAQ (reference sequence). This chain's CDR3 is CASSRTFSRADTQYF. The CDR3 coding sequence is TGTGCCAGCAGCCGAACGTTCTCTAGAGCAGATACGCAGTATTTT.

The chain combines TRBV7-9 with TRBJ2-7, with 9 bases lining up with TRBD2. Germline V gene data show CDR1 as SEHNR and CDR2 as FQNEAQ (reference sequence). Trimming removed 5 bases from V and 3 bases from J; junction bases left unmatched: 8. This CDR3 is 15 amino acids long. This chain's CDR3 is CASSLGASGNYEQYF. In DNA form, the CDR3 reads TGTGCCAGCAGCCTTGGGGCTAGCGGGAACTACGAGCAGTACTTC.

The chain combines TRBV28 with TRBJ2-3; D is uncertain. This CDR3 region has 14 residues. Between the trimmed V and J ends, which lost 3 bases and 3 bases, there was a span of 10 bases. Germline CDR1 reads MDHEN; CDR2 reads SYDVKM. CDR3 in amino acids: CASSFFDLTDTQYF. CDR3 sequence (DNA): TGTGCCAGCAGTTTCTTTGACCTAACAGATACGCAGTATTTT.

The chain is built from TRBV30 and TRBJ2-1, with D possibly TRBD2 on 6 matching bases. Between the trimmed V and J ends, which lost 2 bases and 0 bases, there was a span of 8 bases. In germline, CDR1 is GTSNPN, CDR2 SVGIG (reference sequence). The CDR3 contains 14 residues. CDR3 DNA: TGTGCCTGGAGTCGGGGGAGCTCCTACAATGAGCAGTTCTTC. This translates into CAWSRGSSYNEQFF.

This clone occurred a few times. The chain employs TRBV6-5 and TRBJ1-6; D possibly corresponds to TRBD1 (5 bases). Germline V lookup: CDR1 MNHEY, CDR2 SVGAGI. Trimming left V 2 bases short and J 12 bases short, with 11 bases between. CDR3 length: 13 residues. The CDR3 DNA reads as TGTGCCAGCAGTTACGCAGGGAGAAAACCCCTCCACTTT. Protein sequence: CASSYAGRKPLHF.

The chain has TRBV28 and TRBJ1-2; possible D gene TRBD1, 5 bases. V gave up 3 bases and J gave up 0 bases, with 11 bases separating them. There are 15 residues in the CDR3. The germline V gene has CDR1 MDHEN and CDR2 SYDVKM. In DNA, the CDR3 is TGTGCCAGCAGTTTGGGTAGGGGAGCTAACTATGGCTACACCTTC. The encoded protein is CASSLGRGANYGYTF.

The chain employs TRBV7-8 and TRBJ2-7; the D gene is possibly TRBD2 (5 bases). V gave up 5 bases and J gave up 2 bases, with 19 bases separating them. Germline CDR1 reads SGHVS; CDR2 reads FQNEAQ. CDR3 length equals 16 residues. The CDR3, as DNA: TGTGCCAGCAGCCTCAACCGGGGTAAAGCCCCCTACGAGCAGTACTTC. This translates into CASSLNRGKAPYEQYF.

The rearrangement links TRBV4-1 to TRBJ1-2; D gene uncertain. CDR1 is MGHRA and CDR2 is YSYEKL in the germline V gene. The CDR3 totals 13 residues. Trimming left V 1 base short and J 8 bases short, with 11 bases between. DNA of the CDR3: TGCGCCAGCAGCCAAGGAAGAGACTGGGGCTACACCTTC. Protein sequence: CASSQGRDWGYTF.

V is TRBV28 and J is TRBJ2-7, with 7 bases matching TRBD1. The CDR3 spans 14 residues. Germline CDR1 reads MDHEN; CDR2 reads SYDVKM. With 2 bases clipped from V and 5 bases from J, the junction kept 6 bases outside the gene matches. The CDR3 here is CASSLAGTAHEQYF. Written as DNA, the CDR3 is TGTGCCAGCAGTTTAGCCGGGACAGCCCACGAGCAGTACTTC.

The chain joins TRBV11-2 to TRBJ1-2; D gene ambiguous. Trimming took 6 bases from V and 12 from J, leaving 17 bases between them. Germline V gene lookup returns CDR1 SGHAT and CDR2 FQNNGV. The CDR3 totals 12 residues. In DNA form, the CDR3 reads TGTGCCAGCAGTTTTGACATACTGTCTCACACCTTC. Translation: CASSFDILSHTF. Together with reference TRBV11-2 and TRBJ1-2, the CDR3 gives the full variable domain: EAGVAQSPRYKIIEKRQSVAFWCNPISGHATLYWYQQILGQGPKLLIQFQNNGVVDDSQLPKDRFSAERLKGVDSTLKIQPAKLEDSAVYLCASSFDILSHTFGSGTRLTVV.